This T cell receptor beta chain derives from a study of shared clonotypes between healthy human individuals. Findings of the study overall: Sampling was confined to blood; repertoires within tissues likely differ. Enrolling few donors narrowed the genetic and exposure-history diversity that was represented.

Naive CD8 isolation took CD45RO-negative cells positively selected for CCR7 and excluded terminally differentiated effector memory CD45RA+ cells. To note about this clone: The antigen is not known.

The CDR3 is 15 residues long. The J segment lost 3 bases and the V segment lost 5 bases, leaving 7 bases of the junction unmatched. Germline-derived CDR1 and CDR2 are SGHTA and FQGNSA. Template for every sorted-subset replicate PCR totaled approximately 0.2 ug DNA, 25,000 to 35,000 T cell genomes. Repertoires were generated with immunoSEQ multiplex PCR, while TCRdb's copy carries only in-frame clones and drops some. The data hold more than 2 million clones, with over 85% observed a single time. The V gene is TRBV7-2, the J gene TRBJ2-7, with 10 bases fitting TRBD2. The receptor comes from a young man in good health. Some clones in this sample may be carry-over from other donors' samples. The sample consisted of naive CD8+ T cells from PBMCs. Written as DNA, the CDR3 is TGTGCCAGCAGCGGCAGGACTAGCGGCCACTACGAGCAGTACTTC. Translation: CASSGRTSGHYEQYF.